The next 24 T cell receptor beta chains were all read from a single sample in a study of beta chain features in type 1 diabetes. Sequenced material consisted of expressed TCRB transcripts (all of the isolated RNA was reverse transcribed). Data came from immunoSEQ multiplex PCR; TCRdb stores just in-frame clones and leaves some out. The table has 350,000 to 450,000 clones, roughly 13% seen once. Specimen: naive CD4+ T cells from blood. These receptors were taken from a man under 40 in good health.

This clone was picked up a small number of times. The chain recombines TRBV28 with TRBJ2-6; unclear D gene. The CDR3 spans 14 residues. CDR1 is MDHEN and CDR2 is SYDVKM in the germline V gene. Between the trimmed V and J ends, which lost 8 bases and 4 bases, there was a span of 12 bases. The CDR3 bases are TGTGCCAGCTGGGCGGCATCCGGGGCCAACGTCCTGACTTTC. Its protein is CASWAASGANVLTF.

This clone was detected a few times. The V gene is TRBV27, the J gene TRBJ2-1; D perhaps matches TRBD2 (5 bases). The V gene's germline CDR1 is MNHEY and CDR2 SMNVEV (reference sequence). The germline V and J ends were trimmed by 7 bases and 0 bases, with 16 bases remaining between them. The length of the CDR3 is 16 residues. CDR3 bases: TGTGCCAGCACTCTCAGCGGCCCGAGCTCCTACAATGAGCAGTTCTTC. Amino acid sequence: CASTLSGPSSYNEQFF.

This rearrangement joins TRBV9 to TRBJ1-5; D is unresolved. Germline assignment: CDR1 SGDLS and CDR2 YYNGEE. The CDR3 contains 12 residues. V was trimmed by 4 bases and J by 5 bases, leaving 7 bases between them. This chain's CDR3 is CASSPRDQPQHF. CDR3 nucleotides: TGTGCCAGCAGCCCGCGGGATCAGCCCCAGCATTTT.

With respect to this clone: The sample contains more than one DNA sequence encoding this CDR3. J is TRBJ1-5 and V is TRBV10-3; perhaps TRBD1 as D (5 bases). Per the germline V gene, CDR1 is ENHRY and CDR2 is SYGVKD. CDR3 size: 13 residues. The germline V and J ends were trimmed by 6 bases and 1 base, with 7 bases remaining between them. The CDR3 nucleotides read TGTGCCATCAGGGGGGACAGCAATCAGCCCCAGCATTTT. Translating it yields CAIRGDSNQPQHF.

The chain employs TRBV14 and TRBJ2-1; 9 positions agree with TRBD1. Germline CDR1 SGHDN, CDR2 FVKESK. The CDR3 extends over 15 amino acids. The V and J ends lost 5 bases and 7 bases, in that order; junction bases with no gene match: 9. Here the CDR3 DNA reads TGTGCCAGCAGCAAACCGGGACAGGGAACTAATGAGCAGTTCTTC. Translating gives CASSKPGQGTNEQFF.

This clone was counted only a few times. The chain is built from TRBV29-1 and TRBJ1-2; D is perhaps TRBD1 (6 bases). The V gene's germline CDR1 is SQVTM and CDR2 ANQGSEA. The V gene lost 1 base and the J gene lost 8 bases, with 11 bases spanning the gap. The CDR3 is 12 residues long. CDR3: CSVEGQVRGYTF. CDR3 bases: TGCAGCGTTGAAGGACAGGTCCGGGGCTACACCTTC.

This clone appeared a few times. This chain links TRBV4-3 with TRBJ1-1; 8 nucleotides line up with TRBD1. Germline CDR1 is LGHNA and CDR2 is YSLEER. The CDR3 extends over 14 amino acids. Trimming removed 3 bases from V and 11 bases from J; junction bases left unmatched: 11. The CDR3 protein is CASSHQRTGSSAFF. The CDR3 bases are TGCGCCAGCAGCCACCAGAGGACAGGGTCGAGCGCTTTCTTT.

For this clone: Within the sample, other DNA sequences also encode this same CDR3. The chain couples TRBV9 to TRBJ2-5; D is uncertain. This CDR3 region has 13 residues. V gave up 0 bases and J gave up 5 bases, with 8 bases separating them. Per the germline V gene, CDR1 is SGDLS and CDR2 is YYNGEE. The CDR3 region is CASSVVGSETQYF. DNA of the CDR3: TGTGCCAGCAGCGTAGTCGGTTCGGAGACCCAGTACTTC.

This clone was recorded a few times. The sample has other DNA sequences that encode this CDR3 too. This sequence joins TRBV14 and TRBJ2-3; D unresolved. CDR1 is SGHDN, CDR2 FVKESK, per germline. V shed 4 bases and J shed 0 bases, with 11 bases lying between them. This CDR3 contains 15 residues. CDR3 region: CASSPRLASTDTQYF. CDR3 in DNA: TGTGCCAGCAGCCCCAGGCTGGCCAGCACAGATACGCAGTATTTT.

The chain combines TRBV27 with TRBJ2-3; the match to TRBD2 covers 9 bases. With 4 bases clipped from V and 3 bases from J, the junction kept 5 bases outside the gene matches. CDR1 MNHEY and CDR2 SMNVEV come from the germline V gene (reference sequence). CDR3 length: 15 amino acids. Here the CDR3 reads CASSSPSGTTDTQYF. CDR3 coding DNA: TGTGCCAGCAGTTCCCCTAGCGGGACTACAGATACGCAGTATTTT.

This clone was counted a few times. Relative to the germline gene, one junction end is altered; a read error may explain this. DNA for the CDR3: TGCGCCGGCAGACAGGCCCCCAGCACAGATACGCAGTATTTT. This translates into CAGRQAPSTDTQYF. This chain links TRBV23-1 with TRBJ2-3; the D gene is possibly TRBD1 (6 bases). TRBV23-1 is assigned to the ORF class and has an uncertain function. CDR3 length: 14 residues.

The chain employs TRBV10-3 and TRBJ2-1; D not certain. The CDR3 extends over 15 amino acids. Trimming took off 3 bases at V and 0 bases at J, with 9 bases between the two ends. Looked up from germline, CDR1 is ENHRY and CDR2 is SYGVKD. The CDR3 protein is CAISDGDSSYNEQFF. The CDR3 DNA reads TGTGCCATCAGTGACGGCGATAGCTCCTACAATGAGCAGTTCTTC.

This clone appeared a few times. The chain is built from TRBV30 and TRBJ1-5; possibly TRBD1 for D (5 bases). Between the trimmed V and J ends, which lost 0 bases and 10 bases, there was a span of 16 bases. This CDR3 is 14 amino acids long. Germline V gene sequence: CDR1 GTSNPN, CDR2 SVGIG (reference sequence). CDR3 protein: CAWSVSWVGAPQHF. The DNA of the CDR3 is TGTGCCTGGAGTGTATCGTGGGTCGGGGCCCCCCAGCATTTT.

This clone has just a few counts. The chain combines TRBV7-2 with TRBJ1-1; D is undetermined. Germline V gives CDR1 SGHTA, CDR2 FQGNSA. Trimming stripped 1 base from V and 0 bases from J, with 9 bases between. The CDR3 contains 15 residues. The CDR3 loop is CASSLGRNLNTEAFF. The CDR3 nucleotides read TGTGCCAGCAGCTTAGGCCGGAACCTGAACACTGAAGCTTTCTTT.

The chain recombines TRBV30 with TRBJ2-1, with 12 nucleotides matching TRBD2. CDR3 length: 13 residues. The germline gives CDR1 GTSNPN, CDR2 SVGIG (reference sequence). V was pared by 7 bases and J by 10 bases, with 8 bases of the junction left unmatched. The CDR3 sequence is CASGLAGTGEQFF. The CDR3 nucleotides read TGTGCCTCCGGACTAGCGGGGACCGGGGAGCAGTTCTTC.

The J gene is TRBJ1-1, the V gene TRBV19; D is possibly TRBD1 (6 bases). This CDR3 region has 11 residues. Germline CDR1 and CDR2: LNHDA and SQIVND (reference sequence). V was shortened by 11 bases and J by 6 bases, with 13 bases between the two germline ends. The CDR3 DNA reads as TGTGCCGTCCGCGGGGGCTCTGAAGCTTTCTTT. Its protein is CAVRGGSEAFF.

The CDR3 spells CAWVDSFYEQYV. The CDR3 DNA follows: TGTGCCTGGGTGGACAGCTTCTACGAGCAGTACGTC. The chain links TRBV30 to TRBJ2-7; the D gene is possibly TRBD1 (6 bases). Trimming stripped 5 bases from V and 3 bases from J, with 11 bases between. Germline V gene data show CDR1 as GTSNPN and CDR2 as SVGIG (reference sequence). CDR3 size: 12 residues.

This clone has more than one count but fewer than ten. This chain connects TRBV5-4 to TRBJ1-6; no firm D call. Germline CDR1 SGHNT, CDR2 YYREEE (reference sequence). CDR3 length: 15 amino acids. The V gene lost 4 bases and the J gene lost 10 bases, with 18 bases spanning the gap. The CDR3 reads CASSPGGRGGSPLHF. As DNA, the CDR3 is TGTGCCAGCAGCCCTGGTGGCCGAGGTGGGTCACCCCTCCACTTT.

The chain is built from TRBV29-1 and TRBJ2-7; D ambiguous. CDR1 SQVTM and CDR2 ANQGSEA come from the germline V gene. There are 13 residues in the CDR3. Trimming cost V 4 bases and J 5 bases, with 15 bases left between them. The DNA for the CDR3 is TGCAGCGTTGCGATTTATCTGGCGAACGAGCAGTACTTC. It yields the protein CSVAIYLANEQYF.

V and J are TRBV7-2 and TRBJ2-5; 7 bases map to TRBD1. This CDR3 is built from 15 residues. Germline V lookup: CDR1 SGHTA, CDR2 FQGNSA. Germline trimming cut 0 bases from V and 9 bases from J; bases unmatched to any gene: 10. The CDR3 reads CASSLAQGQAASQYF. The CDR3 bases are TGTGCCAGCAGCTTAGCGCAAGGACAGGCGGCGTCCCAGTACTTC.

The chain is built from TRBV11-2 and TRBJ1-1; D is unclear. This CDR3 comprises 14 residues. Trimming stripped 1 base from V and 0 bases from J, with 6 bases between. Germline V lookup: CDR1 SGHAT, CDR2 FQNNGV. CDR3 nucleotides: TGTGCCAGCAGCTTAGTCCCATTGAACACTGAAGCTTTCTTT. Protein product: CASSLVPLNTEAFF.

Worth noting for this clone: This same CDR3 is encoded by further DNA sequences in the sample. V gene TRBV9 combines with J gene TRBJ2-5; tentative D call: TRBD1 (6 bases). V dropped 1 base and J dropped 4 bases, with 8 bases sitting between them. CDR3 size: 13 residues. The V gene's germline CDR1 is SGDLS and CDR2 YYNGEE. The CDR3 sequence: CASSVQGRETQYF. The CDR3 nucleotides read TGTGCCAGCAGCGTACAGGGGAGAGAGACCCAGTACTTC.

The chain combines TRBV7-2 with TRBJ2-3; 10 positions agree with TRBD2. There are 18 residues in the CDR3. V dropped 1 base and J dropped 5; count of bases not matched to a gene: 12. The germline gives CDR1 SGHTA, CDR2 FQGNSA. CDR3 residues: CASSLVAGGWDYGDTQYF. Here the CDR3 DNA reads TGTGCCAGCAGCTTAGTAGCGGGAGGCTGGGATTACGGAGATACGCAGTATTTT.

The chain is built from TRBV5-6 and TRBJ2-6; D gene unclear. CDR1 is SGHDT, CDR2 YYEEEE, per germline. Trimming removed 2 bases from V and 4 bases from J, with 19 bases in between. CDR3 length: 18 amino acids. CDR3 sequence reads: CASSFPQVPPRGANVLTF. Here the CDR3 DNA reads TGTGCCAGCAGCTTTCCCCAGGTCCCCCCAAGGGGGGCCAACGTCCTGACTTTC.